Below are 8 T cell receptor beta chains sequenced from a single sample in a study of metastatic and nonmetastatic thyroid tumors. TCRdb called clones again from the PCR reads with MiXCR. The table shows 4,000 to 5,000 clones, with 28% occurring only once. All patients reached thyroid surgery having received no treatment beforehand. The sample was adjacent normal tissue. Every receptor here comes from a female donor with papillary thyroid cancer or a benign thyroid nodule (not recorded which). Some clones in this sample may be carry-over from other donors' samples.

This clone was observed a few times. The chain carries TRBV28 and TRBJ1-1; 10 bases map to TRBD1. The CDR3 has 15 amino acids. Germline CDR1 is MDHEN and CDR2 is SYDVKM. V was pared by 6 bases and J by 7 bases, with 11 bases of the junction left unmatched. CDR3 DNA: TGTGCCAGCAGCCACCTATCGACAGGGGGCCGTGAAGCTTTCTTT. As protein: CASSHLSTGGREAFF.

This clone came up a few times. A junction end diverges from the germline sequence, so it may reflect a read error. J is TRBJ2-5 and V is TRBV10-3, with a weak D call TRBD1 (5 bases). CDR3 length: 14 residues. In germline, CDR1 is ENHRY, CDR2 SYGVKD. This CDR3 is CAICENDRKETQYF. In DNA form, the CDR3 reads TGTGCCATCTGTGAGAACGACAGAAAAGAGACCCAGTACTTC.

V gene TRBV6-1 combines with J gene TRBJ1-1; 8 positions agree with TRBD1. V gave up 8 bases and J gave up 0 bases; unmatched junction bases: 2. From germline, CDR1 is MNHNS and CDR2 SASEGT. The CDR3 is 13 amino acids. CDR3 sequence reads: CASSGQVNTEAFF. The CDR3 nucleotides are TGTGCCAGCTCGGGACAGGTGAACACTGAAGCTTTCTTT.

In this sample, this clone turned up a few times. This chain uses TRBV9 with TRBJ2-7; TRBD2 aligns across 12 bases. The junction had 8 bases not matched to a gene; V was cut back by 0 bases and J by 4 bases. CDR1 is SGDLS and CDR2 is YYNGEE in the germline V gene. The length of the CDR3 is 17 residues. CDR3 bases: TGTGCCAGCAGCGTAGGACTAGCGGGAGATCCGGGTTACGAGCAGTACTTC. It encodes CASSVGLAGDPGYEQYF.

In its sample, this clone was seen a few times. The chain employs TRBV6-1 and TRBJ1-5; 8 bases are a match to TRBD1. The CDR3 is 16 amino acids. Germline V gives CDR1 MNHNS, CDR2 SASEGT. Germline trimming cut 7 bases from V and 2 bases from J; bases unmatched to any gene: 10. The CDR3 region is CASTDRGRIGNQPQHF. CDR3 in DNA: TGTGCCAGCACCGACAGGGGACGTATTGGCAATCAGCCCCAGCATTTT.

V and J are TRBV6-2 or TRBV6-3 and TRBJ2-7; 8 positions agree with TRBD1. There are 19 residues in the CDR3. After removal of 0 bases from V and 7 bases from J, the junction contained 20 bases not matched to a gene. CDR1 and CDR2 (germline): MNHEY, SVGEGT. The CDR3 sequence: CASSYSNYAADRAAFEQYF. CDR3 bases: TGTGCCAGCAGTTACTCGAATTACGCGGCGGACAGGGCAGCGTTTGAGCAGTACTTC.

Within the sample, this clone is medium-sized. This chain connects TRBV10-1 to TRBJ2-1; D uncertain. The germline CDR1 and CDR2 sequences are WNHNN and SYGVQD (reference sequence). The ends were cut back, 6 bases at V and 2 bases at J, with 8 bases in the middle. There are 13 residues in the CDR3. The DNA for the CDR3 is TGCGCCAGCAGCCCCGGTACCTACAATGAGCAGTTCTTC. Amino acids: CASSPGTYNEQFF.

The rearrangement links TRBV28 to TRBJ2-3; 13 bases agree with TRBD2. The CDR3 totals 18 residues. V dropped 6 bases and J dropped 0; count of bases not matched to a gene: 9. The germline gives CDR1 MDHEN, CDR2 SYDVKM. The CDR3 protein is CASSLAGLAGTSTDTQYF. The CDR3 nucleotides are TGTGCCAGCAGCTTAGCGGGACTAGCGGGAACAAGCACAGATACGCAGTATTTT.